Presented here are 10 T cell receptor beta chains from one specimen sequenced in a study of T cell changes during pregnancy in multiple sclerosis. Here immunoSEQ multiplex PCR was the method, and the copy in TCRdb shows in-frame clones only, minus some. Of 81,000 or so clones detected, approximately 91% appear once; the ten largest clones hold 3% to 4.5%. The sequencing here drew on PBMCs, taken in the first trimester of pregnancy. Receptors originate from a female donor in good health, serving as a control in a pregnancy study. Some clones in this sample may be carry-over from other donors' samples.

This chain connects TRBV15 to TRBJ1-2, with 7 bases lining up with TRBD1. Looked up from germline, CDR1 is LNHNV and CDR2 is YYDKDF (reference sequence). The CDR3 is made up of 13 amino acids. V lost 5 bases, J lost 7 bases, and 7 bases stayed unmatched. CDR3 loop: CATSGDRVGGYTF. CDR3 in DNA: TGTGCCACCAGCGGTGACAGGGTCGGTGGCTACACCTTC.

The chain links TRBV21-1 to TRBJ2-7; TRBD1 is taken as the D call from the table, unchecked against the DNA. TRBV21-1 is designated a pseudogene. The CDR3 totals 17 residues. As DNA, the CDR3 is TGTGCCAGCAGCAAAATGACTCGGACAGGGGGGCCCTACGAGCAGTACTTC. Protein product: CASSKMTRTGGPYEQYF.

V gene TRBV7-9 combines with J gene TRBJ1-1; D might be TRBD1 (5 bases). V lost 8 bases and J lost 4, with 11 bases in between. The germline gives CDR1 SEHNR, CDR2 FQNEAQ (reference sequence). The CDR3 covers 12 residues. CDR3 coding DNA: TGTGCCAGCGGGGGGTTCGGCACTGAAGCTTTCTTT. It is translated as CASGGFGTEAFF.

This chain uses TRBV5-4 with TRBJ2-1; 12 bases are a match to TRBD2. CDR1 is SGHNT, CDR2 YYREEE, per germline (reference sequence). The J segment lost 5 bases and the V segment lost 0 bases, leaving 3 bases of the junction unmatched. The CDR3 loop spans 16 amino acids. As DNA, the CDR3 is TGTGCCAGCAGCTTGGGGGGACTAGCGGGCAACAATGAGCAGTTCTTC. This encodes CASSLGGLAGNNEQFF.

The chain links TRBV7-9 to TRBJ1-1; D possibly corresponds to TRBD1 (6 bases). CDR1 is SEHNR, CDR2 FQNEAQ, per germline (reference sequence). Trimming stripped 5 bases from V and 1 base from J, with 11 bases between. CDR3 length: 14 residues. CDR3 amino acids: CASSPTGRNTEAFF. The CDR3 coding sequence is TGTGCCAGCAGCCCCACAGGGAGGAACACTGAAGCTTTCTTT.

The chain has TRBV15 and TRBJ2-7; 7 nucleotides align to TRBD1. CDR3 size: 15 residues. The J segment lost 4 bases and the V segment lost 4 bases, leaving 10 bases of the junction unmatched. The germline gives CDR1 LNHNV, CDR2 YYDKDF (reference sequence). The CDR3 sequence: CATSKTRDRMYEQYF. CDR3 in DNA: TGTGCCACCAGCAAAACCCGGGACAGAATGTACGAGCAGTACTTC.

The chain recombines TRBV15 with TRBJ2-6; D remains unclear. Deletions cut 1 base from V and 2 bases from J, with 9 bases between. In germline, CDR1 is LNHNV, CDR2 YYDKDF (reference sequence). The CDR3 is made up of 16 amino acids. The CDR3 sequence: CATSRGFTAGANVLTF. CDR3 DNA sequence: TGTGCCACCAGCAGAGGTTTCACGGCTGGGGCCAACGTCCTGACTTTC.

The chain uses TRBV19 and TRBJ2-7; TRBD2 matches 7 bases. This CDR3 has 14 amino acids. CDR1 LNHDA and CDR2 SQIVND come from the germline V gene (reference sequence). With V trimmed by 4 bases and J by 3 bases, 6 bases remained unmatched. The CDR3 region is CASSTLAALYEQYF. The CDR3 bases are TGTGCCAGTAGTACGCTAGCGGCGCTCTACGAGCAGTACTTC.

V gene TRBV18 combines with J gene TRBJ2-3; no reliable D call. CDR3 length: 13 amino acids. Looked up from germline, CDR1 is KGHSH and CDR2 is LQKENI. V was shortened by 6 bases and J by 6 bases, with 13 bases between the two germline ends. This CDR3 is CASSELLSDTQYF. CDR3 DNA: TGTGCCAGCTCGGAGCTCTTATCGGATACGCAGTATTTT.

The rearrangement links TRBV6-1 to TRBJ2-3; 11 nucleotides align to TRBD2. After removal of 0 bases from V and 2 bases from J, the junction contained 7 bases not matched to a gene. The germline V gene encodes CDR1 MNHNS and CDR2 SASEGT. The CDR3 runs 18 residues. CDR3 sequence reads: CASSEALWTSGFTDTQYF. CDR3 coding DNA: TGTGCCAGCAGTGAAGCCCTCTGGACTAGCGGGTTCACAGATACGCAGTATTTT.